This TCR beta chain was documented in a study of blood T cell repertoires in COVID-19. This clone has just one count. This CDR3 is 14 amino acids long. The germline V gene has CDR1 MNHEY and CDR2 SMNVEV (reference sequence). V lost 5 bases and J 5 bases, leaving 16 bases between the germline ends. As originally analysed: Using reference gene primer amplification, nucleated cell counts were estimated. Clones were read by immunoSEQ multiplex PCR, and TCRdb kept only the in-frame ones, dropping some. That table supplies the V and J calls and clone size; D and trimming were determined from the DNA. The sample holds a few hundred thousand clones; more than 65% are singletons and the top ten take about 3.5%.

Sequencing was carried out using PBMCs or T cells enriched from blood (not recorded which). The V gene is TRBV27, the J gene TRBJ2-7; possible D gene TRBD1, 5 bases. The sequence derives from a middle-aged man who had recovered from COVID-19. The CDR3 coding sequence is TGTGCCAGCAGTGCAAGACAGATTACTCACGAGCAGTACTTC. Translation: CASSARQITHEQYF.